This record looks at one T cell receptor (beta chain) sequence and its context. The entry originates in a study of blood T cell repertoires in COVID-19. The overall study: COVID-19 samples collected from the United States, Italy and Spain covered acute and convalescent phases. T cells, B-cell-depleted T cells, or PBMCs supplied cDNA or gDNA.

Germline V gives CDR1 LNHNV, CDR2 YYDKDF (reference sequence). The CDR3 is 14 amino acids. V shed 0 bases and J shed 5 bases, with 10 bases lying between them. Original methodology: Amplification from reference gene primers served as the basis for estimated nucleated cell counts. Profiled with immunoSEQ multiplex PCR; TCRdb holds only in-frame clones, not every one. V, J and clone size reflect that table, while D and trimming were determined from the DNA. The sample includes about 160,000 clones, roughly 87% seen only once; the top ten take approximately 4.1%. Material for sequencing was peripheral blood. The sequence derives from an older woman who had recovered from COVID-19. The V gene is TRBV15, the J gene TRBJ1-2; D is unclear. The CDR3 loop is CATSRDPGTYGYTF. The DNA of the CDR3 is TGTGCCACCAGCAGAGATCCAGGCACTTATGGCTACACCTTC.